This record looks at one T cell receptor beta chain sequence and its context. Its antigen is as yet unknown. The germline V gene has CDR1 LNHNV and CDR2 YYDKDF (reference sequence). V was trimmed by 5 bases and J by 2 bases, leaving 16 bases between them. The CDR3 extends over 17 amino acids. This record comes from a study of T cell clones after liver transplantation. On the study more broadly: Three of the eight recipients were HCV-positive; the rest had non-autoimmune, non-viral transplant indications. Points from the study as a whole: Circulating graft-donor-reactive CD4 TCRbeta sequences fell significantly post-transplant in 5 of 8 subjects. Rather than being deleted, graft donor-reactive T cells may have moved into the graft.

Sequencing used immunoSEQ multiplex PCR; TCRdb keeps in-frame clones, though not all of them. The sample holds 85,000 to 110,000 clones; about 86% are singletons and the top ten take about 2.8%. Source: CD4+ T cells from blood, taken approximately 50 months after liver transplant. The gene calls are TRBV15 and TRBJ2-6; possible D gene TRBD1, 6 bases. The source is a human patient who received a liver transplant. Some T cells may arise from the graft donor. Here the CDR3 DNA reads TGTGCCACCAGCGGCACAGGGATCCTCACTGGGGCCAACGTCCTGACTTTC. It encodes CATSGTGILTGANVLTF.